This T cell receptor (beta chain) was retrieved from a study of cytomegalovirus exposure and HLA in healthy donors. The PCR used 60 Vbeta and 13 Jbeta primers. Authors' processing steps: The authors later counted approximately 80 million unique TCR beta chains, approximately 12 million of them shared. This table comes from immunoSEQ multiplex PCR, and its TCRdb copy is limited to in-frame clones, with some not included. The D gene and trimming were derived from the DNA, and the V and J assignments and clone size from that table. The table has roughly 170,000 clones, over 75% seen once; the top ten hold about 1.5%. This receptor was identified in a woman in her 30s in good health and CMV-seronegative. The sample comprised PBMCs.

CDR3 DNA sequence: TGCGCCAGCAGCCAAGAGCCCAGGGCCAATGAGCAGTTCTTC. This gives the protein CASSQEPRANEQFF. J is TRBJ2-1 and V is TRBV4-3; a possible D gene is TRBD1 (5 bases). From germline, CDR1 is LGHNA and CDR2 YSLEER. Trimming took 0 bases from V and 6 from J, leaving 9 bases between them. This CDR3 is built from 14 residues.